These 24 T cell receptor beta chains originate from one sample sequenced in a study of CD8+ T cells in alopecia areata. Isolated RNA was reverse transcribed into cDNA used as the sequencing template. Produced via immunoSEQ multiplex PCR; TCRdb's table is partial and in-frame only. The data show about 74,000 clones, with over 25% seen just once and about 16% held by the top ten. Treatment in this sample: oral pan-JAK inhibitor, 5-10 mg twice daily. The sample here was CD8+ T cells sorted from blood, taken at week 4, from a patient treated with tofacitinib. Receptors were obtained from a human donor with alopecia areata.

This chain links TRBV5-4 with TRBJ2-2; D ambiguous. The CDR3 is 14 residues long. Trimming stripped 0 bases from V and 4 bases from J, with 7 bases between. CDR1 is SGHNT and CDR2 is YYREEE in the germline V gene (reference sequence). The CDR3, as DNA: TGTGCCAGCAGCTTGGGGTACGGCACCGGGGAGCTGTTTTTT. Translation: CASSLGYGTGELFF.

There are a few counts of this clone. The J gene is TRBJ2-7, the V gene TRBV7-9; 8 bases match TRBD1. Looked up from germline, CDR1 is SEHNR and CDR2 is FQNEAQ (reference sequence). The CDR3 has 14 amino acids. The junction had 7 bases not matched to a gene; V was cut back by 5 bases and J by 4 bases. The CDR3 DNA follows: TGTGCCAGCAGCGGTCGGACAGGGCCTTACGAGCAGTACTTC. Translation: CASSGRTGPYEQYF.

The chain is built from TRBV29-1 and TRBJ2-2, with D unresolved. CDR3 length: 12 amino acids. V was pared by 7 bases and J by 2 bases, with 8 bases between. CDR1 is SQVTM and CDR2 is ANQGSEA in the germline V gene. Written as DNA, the CDR3 is TGCAGCGCCCTTTACAACACCGGGGAGCTGTTTTTT. Translation gives CSALYNTGELFF.

This clone was picked up a small number of times. The chain has TRBV29-1 and TRBJ1-1; tentatively, D is TRBD1 (6 bases). Germline CDR1 is SQVTM and CDR2 is ANQGSEA. V was pared by 4 bases and J by 6 bases, with 9 bases between. The CDR3 consists of 11 residues. The CDR3 region has the DNA TGCAGCGTTGGCGGGGGCCCTGAAGCTTTCTTT. Amino acid sequence: CSVGGGPEAFF.

V and J are TRBV29-1 and TRBJ2-5; D unresolved. The V end was cut by 6 bases, the J end by 1 base, with 24 bases between. Germline V gives CDR1 SQVTM, CDR2 ANQGSEA. CDR3 length equals 17 residues. CDR3 sequence reads: CSVDHTTEDAIQETQYF. In DNA, the CDR3 is TGCAGCGTCGACCACACGACCGAGGATGCGATCCAAGAGACCCAGTACTTC.

This clone turned up a few times. Other DNA variants within this sample encode the same CDR3. The J gene is TRBJ1-5, the V gene TRBV29-1, with TRBD1 identical over 10 bases. CDR3 length equals 13 residues. Trimming removed 4 bases from V and 4 bases from J; junction bases left unmatched: 1. CDR1 is SQVTM, CDR2 ANQGSEA, per germline. CDR3 protein: CSVGGQGNQPQHF. The CDR3 DNA reads TGCAGCGTTGGGGGACAGGGGAATCAGCCCCAGCATTTT.

Remarks on this clone: The sample contains more than one DNA sequence encoding this CDR3. This chain joins TRBV7-9 and TRBJ2-7; no clear D gene. Per germline, CDR1 SEHNR and CDR2 FQNEAQ (reference sequence). This CDR3 has 12 residues. Between the trimmed V and J ends, which lost 1 base and 1 base, there was a span of 2 bases. The CDR3 spells CASSLGSYEQYF. The CDR3 nucleotides are TGTGCCAGCAGCTTAGGATCCTACGAGCAGTACTTC.

There are a few counts of this clone. V usage is TRBV30 and J usage is TRBJ1-1; D is uncertain. This CDR3 has 13 amino acids. V dropped 3 bases and J dropped 0 bases, with 8 bases sitting between them. Per germline, CDR1 GTSNPN and CDR2 SVGIG (reference sequence). The chain's CDR3 is CAWRRLVNTEAFF. The DNA for the CDR3 is TGTGCCTGGAGACGACTCGTGAACACTGAAGCTTTCTTT.

The chain links TRBV9 to TRBJ2-7; D ambiguous. From germline, CDR1 is SGDLS and CDR2 YYNGEE. The CDR3 runs to 15 residues. Trimming removed 0 bases at V and 0 bases at J, with 10 bases between. The CDR3 loop reads CASSVEGPSSYEQYF. The CDR3 coding sequence is TGTGCCAGCAGCGTAGAAGGGCCTAGCTCCTACGAGCAGTACTTC. Together with reference TRBV9 and TRBJ2-7, the CDR3 gives the full variable domain: DSGVTQTPKHLITATGQRVTLRCSPRSGDLSVYWYQQSLDQGLQFLIQYYNGEERAKGNILERFSAQQFPDLHSELNLSSLELGDSALYFCASSVEGPSSYEQYFGPGTRLTVT.

This clone was seen a single time. The rearrangement uses TRBV27 and TRBJ1-4; TRBD1 is a possible D gene (6 bases). The length of the CDR3 is 13 residues. V lost 2 bases, J lost 5 bases, and 6 bases lay in between. Germline CDR1 MNHEY, CDR2 SMNVEV (reference sequence). CDR3 coding DNA: TGTGCCAGCAGTTTAGGACAGAATGAAAAACTGTTTTTT. Encoded protein: CASSLGQNEKLFF.

On this clone: Other DNA variants within this sample encode the same CDR3. This chain links TRBV29-1 with TRBJ1-2; weak D call: TRBD1 (6 bases). CDR1 is SQVTM, CDR2 ANQGSEA, per germline. Deletions cut 4 bases from V and 8 bases from J, with 11 bases between. CDR3 length equals 11 residues. The CDR3, as DNA: TGCAGCGTTGCCCGGGACACCGGCTACACCTTC. It yields the protein CSVARDTGYTF.

This clone was observed a few times. The chain has TRBV6-5 and TRBJ1-2, with D possibly TRBD1 on 6 matching bases. V was clipped by 10 bases and J by 2 bases, with 14 bases between them. Looked up from germline, CDR1 is MNHEY and CDR2 is SVGAGI. The CDR3 has 13 amino acids. For the CDR3, the DNA is TGTGCCACCAGGGGCGCCGGGAACTATGGCTACACCTTC. Its translation is CATRGAGNYGYTF.

Remarks on this clone: Other DNA variants within this sample encode the same CDR3. The CDR3, as DNA: TGTGCCAGCAGCTTGGGGCCTGACTACGAGCAGTACTTC. Translating it yields CASSLGPDYEQYF. The chain is built from TRBV5-4 and TRBJ2-7; D gene unclear. The V end lost 0 bases, the J end lost 3 bases, and 7 bases lay between the germline ends. CDR1 is SGHNT, CDR2 YYREEE, per germline (reference sequence). The length of the CDR3 is 13 residues.

CDR3 sequence: CASKGLPTYEQYF. The CDR3 DNA reads TGTGCCAGCAAGGGACTTCCAACCTACGAGCAGTACTTC. The chain couples TRBV27 to TRBJ2-7; perhaps TRBD2 as D (6 bases). The length of the CDR3 is 13 residues. Germline V lookup: CDR1 MNHEY, CDR2 SMNVEV (reference sequence). V was trimmed by 7 bases and J by 2 bases, leaving 12 bases between them.

This chain joins TRBV18 and TRBJ2-7; 7 bases line up with TRBD2. Germline-derived CDR1 and CDR2 are KGHSH and LQKENI. V trimming: 4 bases; J trimming: 7 bases; junction bases outside the gene matches: 7. This CDR3 contains 13 residues. The CDR3 spells CASSLTGGGEQYF. For the CDR3, the DNA is TGTGCCAGCTCACTGACTGGGGGAGGGGAGCAGTACTTC.

The J gene is TRBJ2-2, the V gene TRBV29-1, with 9 bases lining up with TRBD2. CDR3 length equals 14 residues. Per germline, CDR1 SQVTM and CDR2 ANQGSEA. Trimming took 5 bases from V and 7 from J; bases not matched to a gene: 8. In DNA form, the CDR3 reads TGCAGCGTTCCTGGCGGGAGGGCCTTCGGGGAGCTGTTTTTT. Its protein product is CSVPGGRAFGELFF.

This clone has only a few counts. The chain employs TRBV11-2 and TRBJ2-3; D is unclear. CDR1 SGHAT and CDR2 FQNNGV come from the germline V gene. CDR3 length: 13 residues. The V and J ends lost 5 bases and 4 bases respectively, with 10 bases between them. CDR3 sequence reads: CASSPHSPDTQYF. For the CDR3, the DNA is TGTGCCAGCAGCCCGCACAGCCCAGATACGCAGTATTTT.

This clone has a handful of counts. In nucleotides, the CDR3 is TGTGCCAGCAGTGAAATTGGAGAATCAAGGGCCCAGCATTTT. This sequence encodes CASSEIGESRAQHF. The rearrangement joins TRBV2 to TRBJ1-5; D remains ambiguous. CDR3 length: 14 amino acids. V gave up 2 bases and J gave up 11 bases, with 16 bases separating them. Germline lookup yields CDR1 SNHLY and CDR2 FYNNEI. The full variable domain, in which reference TRBV2 and TRBJ1-5 provide the parts outside the CDR3, is EPEVTQTPSHQVTQMGQEVILRCVPISNHLYFYWYRQILGQKVEFLVSFYNNEISEKSEIFDDQFSVERPDGSNFTLKIRSTKLEDSAMYFCASSEIGESRAQHFGDGTRLSIL.

The V gene is TRBV29-1, the J gene TRBJ1-2; D is possibly TRBD1 (6 bases). The V gene lost 7 bases and the J gene lost 0 bases, with 18 bases spanning the gap. In germline, CDR1 is SQVTM, CDR2 ANQGSEA. The CDR3 runs 15 residues. CDR3 sequence reads: CSGGLMTDTNYGYTF. The CDR3 nucleotides read TGCAGCGGGGGGCTAATGACAGACACTAACTATGGCTACACCTTC.

The chain is built from TRBV27 and TRBJ1-5, with D tentatively TRBD1 (5 bases). Germline CDR1 and CDR2: MNHEY and SMNVEV (reference sequence). The CDR3 runs 14 residues. Between the trimmed V and J ends, which lost 3 bases and 6 bases, there was a span of 12 bases. The CDR3 spells CASSFGGGGQPQHF. The DNA for the CDR3 is TGTGCCAGCAGTTTTGGGGGGGGAGGTCAGCCCCAGCATTTT.

This clone was counted between two and nine times. V usage is TRBV30 and J usage is TRBJ1-2, with a tentative D call TRBD1 (6 bases). The V and J ends lost 0 bases and 6 bases respectively, with 20 bases between them. This CDR3 has 16 amino acids. CDR1 GTSNPN and CDR2 SVGIG come from the germline V gene (reference sequence). This chain's CDR3 is CAWSVLSTRGSHGYTF. The CDR3 DNA is TGTGCCTGGAGTGTACTTTCGACCAGGGGCTCACATGGCTACACCTTC.

This clone was found a few times. This CDR3 is also generated by other DNA sequences in the sample. This sequence joins TRBV4-1 and TRBJ2-6; no clear D. Trimming took off 2 bases at V and 2 bases at J, with 4 bases between the two ends. Looked up from germline, CDR1 is MGHRA and CDR2 is YSYEKL. This CDR3 contains 14 residues. The CDR3 region is CASSQSPGANVLTF. As DNA, the CDR3 is TGCGCCAGCAGCCAATCCCCTGGGGCCAACGTCCTGACTTTC.

V and J are TRBV30 and TRBJ2-2; the match to TRBD1 covers 11 bases. Trimming removed 1 base from V and 1 base from J; junction bases left unmatched: 2. CDR1 is GTSNPN and CDR2 is SVGIG in the germline V gene (reference sequence). The CDR3 spans 16 residues. CDR3 in amino acids: CAWSDGTGGNTGELFF. The CDR3 DNA reads TGTGCCTGGAGTGACGGGACAGGGGGGAACACCGGGGAGCTGTTTTTT.

J is TRBJ1-5 and V is TRBV7-9; 7 nucleotides line up with TRBD1. The V segment lost 3 bases and the J segment 5 bases; nucleotides outside the gene matches: 4. The CDR3 is 14 amino acids. In germline, CDR1 is SEHNR, CDR2 FQNEAQ (reference sequence). The CDR3 spells CASSLTGTHQPQHF. The CDR3 coding sequence is TGTGCCAGCAGCTTGACAGGGACCCATCAGCCCCAGCATTTT.